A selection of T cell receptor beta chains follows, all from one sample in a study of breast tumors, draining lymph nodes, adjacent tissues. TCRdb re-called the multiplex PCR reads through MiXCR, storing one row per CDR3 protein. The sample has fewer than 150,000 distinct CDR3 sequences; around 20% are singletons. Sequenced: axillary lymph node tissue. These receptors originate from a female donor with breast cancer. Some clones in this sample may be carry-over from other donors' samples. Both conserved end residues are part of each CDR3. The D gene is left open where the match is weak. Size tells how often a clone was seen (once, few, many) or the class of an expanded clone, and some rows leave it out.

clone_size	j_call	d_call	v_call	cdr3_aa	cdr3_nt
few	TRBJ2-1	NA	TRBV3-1	CASSPPSGLLIYNEQFF	TGTGCCAGCAGCCCCCCCAGTGGGCTCCTCATTTACAATGAGCAGTTCTTC
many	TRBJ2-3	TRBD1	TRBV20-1	CSARDTQGGTDTQYF	TGCAGTGCTAGAGATACCCAGGGGGGCACAGATACGCAGTATTTT
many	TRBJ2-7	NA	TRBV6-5	CASSYTPNSYEQYF	TGTGCCAGCAGTTACACTCCTAACTCCTACGAGCAGTACTTC
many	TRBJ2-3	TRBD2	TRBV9	CASSPAREGPWTDTQYF	TGTGCCAGCAGCCCAGCCCGGGAGGGCCCTTGGACAGATACGCAGTATTTT
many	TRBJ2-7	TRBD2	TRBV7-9	CASSRGLAEKGEQYF	TGTGCCAGCAGCCGCGGACTAGCGGAGAAGGGCGAGCAGTACTTC
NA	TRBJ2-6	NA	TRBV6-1	CASNPSARSSGANVLTF	TGTGCCAGCAATCCTTCCGCGCGGAGCTCTGGGGCCAACGTCCTGACTTTC
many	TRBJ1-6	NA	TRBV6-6	CASSYSSTGSSYNSPLHF	TGTGCCAGCAGTTACTCGAGTACAGGGAGCTCCTATAATTCACCCCTCCACTTT
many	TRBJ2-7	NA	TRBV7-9	CASSLLGTTPYEQYF	TGTGCCAGCAGCTTATTGGGGACCACACCCTACGAGCAGTACTTC
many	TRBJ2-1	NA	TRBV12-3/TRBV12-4	CASSPSPEIQFF	TGTGCCAGCAGTCCTTCCCCGGAGATACAGTTCTTC
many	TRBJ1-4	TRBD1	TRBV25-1	CASSDPGTAHEKLFF	TGTGCCAGCAGTGACCCCGGGACAGCGCATGAAAAACTGTTTTTT
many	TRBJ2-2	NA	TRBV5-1	CASSITGIGELFF	TGCGCCAGCAGCATTACAGGGATCGGGGAGCTGTTTTTT
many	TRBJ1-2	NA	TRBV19	CASSITGSPAGGYTF	TGTGCCAGTAGTATAACGGGGTCACCGGCGGGTGGCTACACCTTC
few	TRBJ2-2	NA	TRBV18	CASSPWLQQSTGELFF	TGTGCCAGCTCACCCTGGTTACAACAGTCTACCGGGGAGCTGTTTTTT
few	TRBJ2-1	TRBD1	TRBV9	CASSTRTGRSYNEQFF	TGTGCCAGCAGCACGCGGACAGGACGATCCTACAATGAGCAGTTCTTC
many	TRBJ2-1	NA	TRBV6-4	CASSKSRSPSNEQFF	TGTGCCAGCAGTAAATCTCGTTCTCCCTCCAATGAGCAGTTCTTC
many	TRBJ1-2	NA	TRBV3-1	CASSQGAGGRRGYTF	TGTGCCAGCAGCCAGGGGGCCGGGGGCCGGAGGGGCTACACCTTC
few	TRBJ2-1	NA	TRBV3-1	CASSQAGPYNEQFF	TGTGCCAGCAGCCAAGCGGGACCATACAATGAGCAGTTCTTC
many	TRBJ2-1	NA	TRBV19	CASSIAGGQYNEQFF	TGTGCCAGTAGTATAGCGGGGGGACAATACAATGAGCAGTTCTTC
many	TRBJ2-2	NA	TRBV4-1	CASSQPGGLGELFF	TGCGCCAGCAGCCAACCCGGGGGGCTCGGGGAGCTGTTTTTT
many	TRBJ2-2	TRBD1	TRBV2	CASRVTGVGELFF	TGTGCCAGCAGGGTGACAGGGGTCGGGGAGCTGTTTTTT
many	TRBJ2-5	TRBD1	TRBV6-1	CASKGQGETQYF	TGTGCCAGCAAGGGACAGGGGGAGACCCAGTACTTC
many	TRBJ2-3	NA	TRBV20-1	CSAARGSTDTQYF	TGCAGTGCCGCCCGAGGAAGCACAGATACGCAGTATTTT
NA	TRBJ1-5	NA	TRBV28	CASSLEGGQYNQPQHF	TGTGCCAGCAGTTTGGAGGGTGGCCAGTACAATCAGCCCCAGCATTTT
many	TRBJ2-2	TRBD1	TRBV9	CASSVVTTGTGGAGELFF	TGTGCCAGCAGCGTAGTCACCACCGGGACAGGGGGTGCCGGGGAGCTGTTTTTT
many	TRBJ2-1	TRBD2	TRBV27	CASSSLASNEQFF	TGTGCCAGCAGTTCACTAGCGAGCAATGAGCAGTTCTTC
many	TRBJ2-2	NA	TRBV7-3	CASSSSPMSTGELFF	TGTGCCAGCAGCTCCTCGCCCATGAGCACCGGGGAGCTGTTTTTT
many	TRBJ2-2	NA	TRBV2	CASKGWTNTGELFF	TGTGCCAGCAAGGGCTGGACGAACACCGGGGAGCTGTTTTTT
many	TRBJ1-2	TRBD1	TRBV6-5	CASSSDREFVGYTF	TGTGCCAGCAGTTCGGACAGGGAGTTTGTCGGCTACACCTTC
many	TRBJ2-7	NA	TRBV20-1	CSARDSSGGSYEQYF	TGCAGTGCTCGTGACTCCAGCGGAGGCTCCTACGAGCAGTACTTC
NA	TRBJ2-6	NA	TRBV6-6	CASSSLHRDPKTTSSGANVLTF	TGTGCCAGCAGTTCTCTTCACCGGGACCCAAAAACGACTAGCTCTGGGGCCAACGTCCTGACTTTC
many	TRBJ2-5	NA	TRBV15	CATSSDGSTARRYF	TGTGCCACCAGCAGCGATGGATCAACAGCCAGGAGGTACTTC
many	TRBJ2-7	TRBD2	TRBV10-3	CAISEVRRENEQYF	TGTGCCATCAGTGAGGTTAGGCGGGAGAACGAGCAGTACTTC
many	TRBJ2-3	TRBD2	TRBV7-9	CASRVAGGILSTDTQYF	TGTGCCAGCAGAGTAGCGGGAGGGATCTTAAGCACAGATACGCAGTATTTT
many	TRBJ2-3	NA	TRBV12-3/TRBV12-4	CASSLEISGKDTQYF	TGTGCCAGCAGTTTAGAGATTTCGGGGAAAGATACGCAGTATTTT
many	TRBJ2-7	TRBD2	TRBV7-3	CASSLVGGSGLMQYF	TGTGCCAGCAGCCTAGTGGGCGGGAGCGGATTGATGCAGTACTTC
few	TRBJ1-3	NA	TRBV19	CASSPGLKGTIYF	TGTGCCAGTAGCCCTGGCCTTAAGGGCACCATATATTTT
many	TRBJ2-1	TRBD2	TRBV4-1	CASSQGTSGRSKFF	TGCGCCAGCAGCCAGGGGACTAGCGGGAGATCGAAGTTCTTC
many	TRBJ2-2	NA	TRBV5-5	CASSFIEDTGELFF	TGTGCCAGCAGCTTTATCGAGGACACCGGGGAGCTGTTTTTT
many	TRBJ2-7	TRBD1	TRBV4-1	CASSRDRDYEQYF	TGCGCCAGCAGCCGGGACAGGGACTACGAGCAGTACTTC
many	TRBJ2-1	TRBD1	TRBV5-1	CASSPQGAGEQFF	TGCGCCAGCAGCCCCCAGGGGGCTGGCGAGCAGTTCTTC
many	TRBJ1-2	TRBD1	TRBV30	CAWSVASTGSVYTF	TGTGCCTGGAGTGTTGCCTCGACAGGGTCGGTCTACACCTTC
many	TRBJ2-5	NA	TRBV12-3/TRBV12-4	CASSFREETQYF	TGTGCCAGCAGTTTCAGGGAGGAGACCCAGTACTTC
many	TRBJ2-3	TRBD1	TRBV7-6	CASSFTGATDTQYF	TGTGCCAGCAGCTTTACAGGGGCCACAGATACGCAGTATTTT
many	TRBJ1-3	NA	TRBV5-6	CASRPHAGSGNTIYF	TGTGCCAGCCGTCCGCACGCCGGCTCTGGAAACACCATATATTTT
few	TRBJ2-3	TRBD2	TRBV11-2	CASSLRRRAGGFTDTQYF	TGTGCCAGCAGCTTACGACGGAGGGCGGGGGGCTTCACAGATACGCAGTATTTT
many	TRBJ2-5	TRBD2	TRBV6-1	CASRSGLAGEETQYF	TGTGCCAGCAGATCCGGACTAGCGGGAGAAGAGACCCAGTACTTC
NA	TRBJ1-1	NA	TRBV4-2	CASSQDARNTEAFF	TGTGCCAGCAGCCAAGATGCGAGGAACACTGAAGCTTTCTTT
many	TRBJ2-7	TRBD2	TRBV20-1	CSANGGGSYEQYF	TGCAGTGCTAATGGGGGAGGGTCCTACGAGCAGTACTTC
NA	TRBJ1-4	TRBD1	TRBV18	CASSHDRVASYGKLFF	TGTGCCAGCTCACATGACAGGGTGGCGTCCTATGGAAAACTGTTTTTT
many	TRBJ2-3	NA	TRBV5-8	CASSLQDTQYF	TGTGCCAGCAGCTTGCAAGATACGCAGTATTTT
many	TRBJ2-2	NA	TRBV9	CASSSTGDTGELFF	TGTGCCAGCAGCTCAACAGGAGATACCGGGGAGCTGTTTTTT
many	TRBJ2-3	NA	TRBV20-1	CSARTLPDTQYF	TGCAGTGCTAGAACCCTACCAGATACGCAGTATTTT
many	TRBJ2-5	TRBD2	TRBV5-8	CASSSLAGGPIGLETQYF	TGTGCCAGCAGCTCCCTAGCGGGAGGGCCCATAGGGTTGGAGACCCAGTACTTC
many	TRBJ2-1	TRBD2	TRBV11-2	CASSRRDTGGEQFF	TGTGCCAGCAGCCGTCGGGATACGGGGGGTGAGCAGTTCTTC
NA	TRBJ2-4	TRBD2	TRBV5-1	CASSLGTSGPKNIQYF	TGCGCCAGCAGCTTGGGGACTAGCGGTCCCAAAAACATTCAGTACTTC
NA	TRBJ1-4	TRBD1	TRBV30	CAWERGPPTGTGLEKLFF	TGTGCCTGGGAGCGAGGTCCCCCGACCGGGACAGGGCTAGAAAAACTGTTTTTT
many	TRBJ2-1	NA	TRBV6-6	CASSPVPLNEQFF	TGTGCCAGCAGTCCGGTCCCTCTAAATGAGCAGTTCTTC
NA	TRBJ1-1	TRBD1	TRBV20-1	CSAQTGGLTNTEAFF	TGCAGTGCCCAGACAGGGGGTTTAACGAACACTGAAGCTTTCTTT
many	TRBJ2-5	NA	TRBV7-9	CASSPGGLGVETQYF	TGTGCCAGCAGCCCTGGGGGTTTAGGTGTAGAGACCCAGTACTTC